The source of this T cell receptor (beta chain) is a study of cytomegalovirus exposure and HLA in healthy donors. Study results and caveats: Common viral pathogens (according to a later analysis) appeared linked to several of the most significant clusters. There was a cluster of highly shared sequence variants that was likely a sequencing artifact.

This CDR3 has 16 amino acids. In germline, CDR1 is SGHRS, CDR2 YFSETQ. Trimming removed 1 base at V and 1 base at J, with 13 bases between. On this clone itself: Antigen: not known.

PCR primers comprised 60 Vbeta and 13 Jbeta primers. TCRdb's table, derived via immunoSEQ multiplex PCR, lists solely in-frame clones and lacks some. The sample contains about 120,000 clones, about four fifths of which appear only once. Sequenced sample: PBMCs. The rearrangement joins TRBV5-1 to TRBJ2-3; tentatively, D is TRBD2 (5 bases). The source is a young woman in good health and CMV-seronegative. CDR3 region: CASSLMLAGGTDTQYF. CDR3 nucleotides: TGCGCCAGCAGCTTGATGCTAGCTGGAGGCACAGATACGCAGTATTTT.